Sequencing of this T cell receptor (beta chain) was carried out in a study of blood T cells in healthy people across ages. Study-level results: Measured against age, TCR beta diversity per million T cells decreased in a roughly linear manner. The authors considered diversity estimates from one million T cells to be underestimates.

Healthy Caucasians from Russia aged roughly 6 to 95 served as donors. Regarding this clonotype: The antigen remains undetermined.

A second about 7 to 12 cycle PCR used barcoded and J-beta primers. The yield of each sample was at least 2.5 million CDR3-containing paired-end reads. TCRdb re-called the 5' RACE reads with MiXCR, one entry per CDR3 protein. Altogether 700,000 to 1,000,000 distinct CDR3 sequences are present, around 42% being singletons, with the ten largest covering roughly a fifth. The material sequenced was blood. The source is a man aged 55 to 70 in good health.

The CDR3 sequence: CASSQDWGELSEKLFF. CDR3 nucleotides: TGCGCCAGCAGCCAAGATTGGGGGGAGTTGAGTGAAAAACTGTTTTTT. The V gene is TRBV4-3, the J gene TRBJ1-4, with D perhaps TRBD1 (5 bases). Trimming took 0 bases from V and 7 from J, leaving 15 bases between them. Germline assignment: CDR1 LGHNA and CDR2 YSLEER. The CDR3 length is 16 residues.